Below are 28 T cell receptor beta chains sequenced from a single sample in a study of blood T cells in healthy people across ages. Primed by a sample-barcoded 5' primer and a J-beta primer mix, a second PCR proceeded for 7 to 11 cycles. From the 5' RACE reads, TCRdb called clonotypes with MiXCR, one entry per CDR3 protein. The profile shows some 890,000 distinct CDR3 sequences, about 29% of them singletons. The same sample was also studied in work on T cells of mothers and their children.

The specimen was blood. These receptors were collected from a woman aged 35 to 49 in good health.

The chain recombines TRBV29-1 with TRBJ1-1; TRBD1 is a possible D gene (6 bases). Germline CDR1 and CDR2: SQVTM and ANQGSEA. This CDR3 region has 13 residues. Trimming cost V 5 bases and J 4 bases, with 14 bases left between them. The CDR3 here is CSVSDGTTTEAFF. CDR3 nucleotide sequence: TGCAGCGTTTCTGACGGGACAACCACTGAAGCTTTCTTT.

V and J are TRBV12-3 or TRBV12-4 and TRBJ2-2, with 10 positions matching TRBD2. After removal of 7 bases from V and 2 bases from J, the junction contained 10 bases not matched to a gene. The CDR3 extends over 17 amino acids. The CDR3 DNA follows: TGTGCCAGCATACCAGCGGGGGGGGTCATAAACACCGGGGAGCTGTTTTTT. Its translation is CASIPAGGVINTGELFF.

This clonotype came up a few times. The V and J genes are TRBV7-2 and TRBJ2-5; unclear D gene. Germline V CDR1 and CDR2: SGHTA, FQGNSA. V dropped 1 base and J dropped 11 bases, with 11 bases sitting between them. CDR3 size: 12 residues. The CDR3 spells CASSLDIDEQYF. The CDR3 DNA reads as TGTGCCAGCAGCTTAGACATTGATGAGCAGTACTTC.

This clonotype came up a few times. The chain is built from TRBV7-2 and TRBJ2-1; 9 positions match TRBD2. Germline V gene lookup returns CDR1 SGHTA and CDR2 FQGNSA. CDR3 length: 15 amino acids. Germline trimming cut 7 bases from V and 2 bases from J; bases unmatched to any gene: 6. As DNA, the CDR3 is TGTGCCAGCACCACCAAGCGGGGGGCCTACAATGAGCAGTTCTTC. Its protein product is CASTTKRGAYNEQFF. The full variable domain, its missing parts supplied by reference TRBV7-2 and TRBJ2-1, is GAGVSQSPSNKVTEKGKDVELRCDPISGHTALYWYRQSLGQGLEFLIYFQGNSAPDKSGLPSDRFSAERTGGSVSTLTIQRTQQEDSAVYLCASTTKRGAYNEQFFGPGTRLTVL.

The CDR3 nucleotides read TGTGCCAGCAGTGAAATGGTGTCGGGTGAGCAGTACTTC. Its protein is CASSEMVSGEQYF. The V call is TRBV2, the J call TRBJ2-5; no clear D gene. The CDR3 covers 13 residues. CDR1 SNHLY and CDR2 FYNNEI come from the germline V gene. Between the trimmed V and J ends, which lost 2 bases and 11 bases, there was a span of 15 bases. Combining the CDR3 with reference TRBV2 and TRBJ2-5 gives the whole variable domain EPEVTQTPSHQVTQMGQEVILRCVPISNHLYFYWYRQILGQKVEFLVSFYNNEISEKSEIFDDQFSVERPDGSNFTLKIRSTKLEDSAMYFCASSEMVSGEQYFGPGTRLLVL.

This clonotype was counted only a few times. V and J are TRBV20-1 and TRBJ2-1, with D tentatively TRBD1 or TRBD2 (5 bases each). V was shortened by 2 bases and J by 6 bases, with 17 bases between the two germline ends. CDR1 DFQATT and CDR2 SNEGSKA come from the germline V gene (reference sequence). The CDR3 covers 15 residues. DNA for the CDR3: TGCAGTGCTAGACCCGGGACCCAAGCATCCAATGAGCAGTTCTTC. It is translated as CSARPGTQASNEQFF.

For this clonotype: A much larger clonotype is one base distant, so this may be a read error. The V and J genes are TRBV12-3 or TRBV12-4 and TRBJ2-1; the D call may be TRBD1 or TRBD2 (5 bases each). This CDR3 is built from 15 residues. The V end lost 8 bases, the J end lost 1 base, and 15 bases lay between the germline ends. The CDR3 is CASDSSWGSYNEQFF. Written as DNA, the CDR3 is TGTGCCAGCGATTCCTCCTGGGGGTCCTACAATGAGCAGTTCTTC.

This chain connects TRBV20-1 to TRBJ1-6, with D maybe TRBD1 (5 bases). The CDR3 length is 15 residues. Germline-derived CDR1 and CDR2 are DFQATT and SNEGSKA (reference sequence). Trimming left V 2 bases short and J 4 bases short, with 12 bases between. CDR3 sequence: CSARTGAAYNSPLHF. The CDR3 DNA follows: TGCAGTGCTAGAACCGGGGCCGCTTATAATTCACCCCTCCACTTT.

About this clonotype: A read error may account for a junction end that differs from germline. CDR3 loop: CSAGDRPVSPLHF. The DNA of the CDR3 is TGCAGTGCTGGAGACAGACCTGTTTCACCCCTCCACTTT. The gene calls are TRBV20-1 and TRBJ1-6, with TRBD1 as a possible D gene (5 bases). CDR1 and CDR2 (germline): DFQATT, SNEGSKA (reference sequence). This CDR3 has 13 residues.

This chain connects TRBV11-2 to TRBJ2-4; D is perhaps TRBD2 (5 bases). Trimming took 1 base from V and 7 from J, leaving 8 bases between them. The CDR3 is 13 residues long. Germline values: CDR1 SGHAT, CDR2 FQNNGV. In nucleotides, the CDR3 is TGTGCCAGCAGCTTAGGAGGGAATAACATTCAGTACTTC. Translating gives CASSLGGNNIQYF.

This clonotype was observed a handful of times. This chain links TRBV7-2 with TRBJ2-5; D unresolved. This CDR3 spans 14 amino acids. The germline V gene encodes CDR1 SGHTA and CDR2 FQGNSA. V gave up 0 bases and J gave up 3 bases, with 8 bases separating them. As DNA, the CDR3 is TGTGCCAGCAGCTTAGCGGCAGTAGAAGAGACCCAGTACTTC. It codes for CASSLAAVEETQYF.

The chain joins TRBV6-1 to TRBJ1-6; D uncertain. In germline, CDR1 is MNHNS, CDR2 SASEGT. The CDR3 loop spans 13 amino acids. V was shortened by 8 bases and J by 5 bases, with 10 bases between the two germline ends. The DNA for the CDR3 is TGTGCCAGCCGTCCGAGGAATAATTCACCCCTCCACTTT. Encoded protein: CASRPRNNSPLHF.

This clonotype was counted a few times. V usage is TRBV7-9 and J usage is TRBJ2-1; D may match TRBD1 or TRBD2 (5 bases each). The ends were cut back, 0 bases at V and 7 bases at J, with 13 bases in the middle. CDR3 length equals 15 residues. In germline, CDR1 is SEHNR, CDR2 FQNEAQ (reference sequence). The CDR3 DNA sequence: TGTGCCAGCAGCTTAGCTGGGGGACGACGAAATGAGCAGTTCTTC. Residues: CASSLAGGRRNEQFF.

The chain couples TRBV29-1 to TRBJ2-5; 14 positions match TRBD2. Germline V lookup: CDR1 SQVTM, CDR2 ANQGSEA. CDR3 length equals 15 residues. V shed 8 bases and J 4 bases; nucleotides not matched to a gene: 9. The CDR3 DNA reads TGCAGCTTCGTGGGACTAGCGGGAGAAGGAGAGACCCAGTACTTC. Its translation is CSFVGLAGEGETQYF. Full variable domain (rest looked up from reference TRBV29-1 and TRBJ2-5): SAVISQKPSRDICQRGTSLTIQCQVDSQVTMMFWYRQQPGQSLTLIATANQGSEATYESGFVIDKFPISRPNLTFSTLTVSNMSPEDSSIYLCSFVGLAGEGETQYFGPGTRLLVL.

This clonotype was seen a handful of times. The CDR3: CASSVQAGGLGTQYF. The CDR3 DNA reads as TGTGCCAGCAGTGTTCAGGCGGGGGGGCTGGGGACCCAGTACTTC. The chain combines TRBV28 with TRBJ2-4; 9 bases agree with TRBD2. The J call may be faulty, since TRBJ2-5 better matches the DNA end. CDR3 length: 15 residues. The germline CDR1 and CDR2 sequences are MDHEN and SYDVKM.

To note about this clonotype: An end of the junction differs from the germline gene, which may be a read error. The chain couples TRBV12-3 or TRBV12-4 to TRBJ2-2, with a weak D call TRBD2 (6 bases). CDR3 length: 14 residues. CDR3 bases: TGTGCCAGCACTCGGGGGACGAACACCGGGGAGCCGTTTTTT. This codes for CASTRGTNTGEPFF.

This clonotype was recorded a few times. Germline is not matched at one junction end, which may reflect a read error. The rearrangement uses TRBV12-3 or TRBV12-4 and TRBJ1-2; weak D call: TRBD1 (6 bases). The CDR3 totals 15 residues. The chain's CDR3 is CAGSLRRGGTYGYTF. CDR3 bases: TGTGCCGGCAGTTTAAGGCGGGGGGGCACCTATGGCTACACCTTC.

This clonotype was recorded many times. The rearrangement uses TRBV5-1 and TRBJ2-3, with D perhaps matching TRBD2 (6 bases). This CDR3 is built from 15 residues. From germline, CDR1 is SGHRS and CDR2 YFSETQ. V shed 1 base and J shed 4 bases, with 13 bases lying between them. CDR3 bases: TGCGCCAGCAGCTTGATGTCAGGAGGGGCAGATACGCAGTATTTT. It yields the protein CASSLMSGGADTQYF.

As for this clonotype: This may arise from a read error, as a much more abundant clone is one base away. J is TRBJ2-5 and V is TRBV4-1, with 7 bases matching TRBD2. After removal of 2 bases from V and 3 bases from J, the junction contained 6 bases not matched to a gene. The germline gives CDR1 MGHRA, CDR2 YSYEKL. CDR3 length equals 15 residues. The CDR3 protein is CASSQLGAGEETQYF. The CDR3 nucleotides are TGCGCCAGCAGCCAACTAGGGGCGGGAGAAGAGACCCAGTACTTC.

A few counts support this clonotype. This chain joins TRBV20-1 and TRBJ1-2; D may be TRBD1 (6 bases). The V gene's germline CDR1 is DFQATT and CDR2 SNEGSKA (reference sequence). Trimming pared 2 bases from V and 4 bases from J, leaving 17 bases between. This CDR3 is built from 15 residues. CDR3 bases: TGCAGTGCTAGAAGACAGGACCCATTGGGCTATGGCTACACCTTC. It codes for CSARRQDPLGYGYTF.

This clonotype was counted between two and nine times. Given a much more abundant clone one base away, this may be a read error. The chain links TRBV13 to TRBJ2-6; D is unclear. Germline loops: CDR1 PRHDT, CDR2 FYEKMQ (reference sequence). The CDR3 has 14 amino acids. CDR3 loop: CANSLVGGANVLTF. The CDR3 nucleotides read TGTGCCAACAGCTTAGTGGGCGGGGCCAACGTCCTGACTTTC.

This chain connects TRBV7-3 to TRBJ2-1; TRBD2 aligns across 8 bases. The CDR3 sequence is 14 residues long. The V gene end was trimmed by 1 base and the J gene end by 10 bases; junction bases not matched to a gene: 6. Germline lookup yields CDR1 SGHTA and CDR2 FQGTGA. The CDR3 nucleotides read TGTGCCAGCAGCTTAAGGGGGACTAGAGACGAGCAGTTCTTC. The encoded protein is CASSLRGTRDEQFF.

Many counts were recorded for this clonotype. This sequence joins TRBV27 and TRBJ2-5; possible D gene TRBD2, 6 bases. This CDR3 has 15 amino acids. Germline lookup yields CDR1 MNHEY and CDR2 SMNVEV (reference sequence). Trimming removed 6 bases at V and 4 bases at J, with 18 bases between. The CDR3: CASSMYRTNLETQYF. The CDR3 DNA is TGTGCCAGCAGCATGTACAGGACTAATTTAGAGACCCAGTACTTC.

This rearrangement joins TRBV12-3 or TRBV12-4 to TRBJ2-1, with D possibly being TRBD1 (6 bases). V lost 5 bases and J 4 bases, leaving 9 bases between the germline ends. The CDR3 spans 13 residues. The CDR3 region has the DNA TGTGCCAGCAGTGGGGGCCCATACAATGAGCAGTTCTTC. The encoded protein is CASSGGPYNEQFF.

This clonotype was detected ten times or more. V is TRBV7-2 and J is TRBJ2-5; TRBD1 matches at 8 bases. J gave up 1 base and V 5 bases, and 6 bases lay outside the gene matches. CDR1 and CDR2 (germline): SGHTA, FQGNSA. The CDR3 length is 15 residues. CDR3 bases: TGTGCCAGCAGCGTCGACAGGGGTACCCAAGAGACCCAGTACTTC. Its translation is CASSVDRGTQETQYF.

About this clonotype: A much larger clone differs from this one at a single base, so this may be a read error. The chain uses TRBV20-1 and TRBJ2-7; TRBD2 matches at 9 bases. Germline CDR1 DFQATT, CDR2 SNEGSKA (reference sequence). The junction had 7 bases not matched to a gene; V was cut back by 0 bases and J by 4 bases. The CDR3 consists of 15 residues. CDR3 sequence reads: CSARDSSGVPYEQYF. Here the CDR3 DNA reads TGCAGTGCTAGAGATTCTAGCGGGGTCCCGTACGAGCAGTACTTC.

This chain connects TRBV4-2 to TRBJ2-1; the match to TRBD2 covers 7 bases. Judging by the DNA end, TRBJ2-7 fits better; the J call may be wrong. The CDR3 runs to 12 residues. CDR1 LGHNA and CDR2 YNFKEQ come from the germline V gene. The CDR3 sequence: CASRSGVNEQYF. As DNA, the CDR3 is TGTGCCAGCAGGAGCGGGGTTAATGAGCAGTACTTC.

V and J are TRBV4-1 and TRBJ2-1; 11 bases line up with TRBD2. With 1 base clipped from V and 7 bases from J, the junction kept 3 bases outside the gene matches. Per germline, CDR1 MGHRA and CDR2 YSYEKL. The length of the CDR3 is 15 residues. The DNA for the CDR3 is TGCGCCAGCAGCCAAGCGCCTAGCGGGGGGAATGAGCAGTTCTTC. Translated, it gives CASSQAPSGGNEQFF.